The entry that follows covers one T cell receptor beta chain sequence. What this receptor recognizes is not known. Base qualities are not recorded, but no much larger clone differs from it by a single base. Ficoll-Paque density gradient centrifugation was used to isolate PBMCs. CDR1 is given as SGHVS and CDR2 as FNYEAQ, both from the germline V gene. The CDR3 starts with the cysteine, ends with the phenylalanine, and has 12 residues. The read is trimmed to its CDR3 DNA, 36 bases read in frame from base 1. V is shortened by 0 bases, J by 7 bases, and the region joining them spans 5 bases. This sample is drawn from a study of T-cell memory formation after mild COVID-19 (dated by TCRdb to about 2021). For the study in its entirety: TCR sequence clusters from the two donors were largely donor specific. The cohort comprised two young, previously healthy adult volunteers, one female and one male. T-cell clones expanding and contracting after mild COVID-19 in two donors were tracked by longitudinal TCRalpha and TCRbeta repertoire sequencing.

Broad study findings and their caveats: The detection of some responding clones in pre-infection memory suggests that pre-existing cross-reactive memory T cells joined the SARS-CoV-2 response. The second-wave clones that peaked on day 37 were not confirmed to be SARS-CoV-2 specific. Contracting CD4+ clones turned up mainly in the CM and EM memory subsets, whereas EMRA was where CD8+ clones were enriched. Clones contracting from day 15 to 85 had balanced CD4/CD8 phenotypes, while a second wave expanding from day 15 to 37 was biased towards CD4+. The study included only a couple of mild cases, and larger cohorts that include severe cases with pre-infection samples were judged to be necessary.

The data were produced on an Illumina NovaSeq 6000. TCRalpha and TCRbeta cDNA libraries were constructed by 5'RACE with constant-segment primers, with sample barcodes and unique molecular identifiers being introduced. RNA was extracted from every sample with Trizol reagent. The libraries were amplified in two PCR steps, and the second step added a second sample barcode and Illumina TruSeq adapters. The libraries were sequenced on an Illumina NovaSeq using 2 x 150 bp paired-end reads. Per the authors' processing: Reads were demultiplexed and collapsed into UMI-guided consensus sequences with migec v1.2.7. Using mixcr v2.1.11, UMI consensuses were aligned to TRA and TRB V and J templates and then assembled into clonotypes. Clonotypes were classified as expanded or contracted when called significant by both edgeR and NoisET, with noise models trained on biological replicates. For edgeR calls, a false discovery rate-adjusted p below 0.01 and a log2 fold-change threshold of 1 were applied. As an exploratory analysis of dynamics, PCA with hierarchical clustering was applied to max-normalized trajectories of the 1000 most abundant clonotypes. Each responding clone was given a CD4 or CD8 phenotype based on the CD4+ and CD8+ repertoires, which had been sequenced separately. The public sequencing data were trimmed at Q25 with fastp and processed into clonotypes with MiXCR by TCRdb, which kept only in-frame beta chains. Here each entry gathers all rows of one CDR3 protein and keeps the most common genes and DNA. The V and J calls follow TCRdb's processing rather than the paper's. In all, the sample holds hundreds of thousands of distinct CDR3 sequences, and roughly a fifth of those were seen once. The top ten clonotypes cover roughly 8.3% of the sample.

The chain links TRBV7-6 with TRBJ2-3, with the D segment identity uncertain. The receptor comes from an adult woman who had mild COVID-19 (a few samples of this study predate the infection). The sample titles of this study are shuffled in the database, so cell type and time point are left out; the donor was told from shared clones. Sequencing was carried out using PBMCs or a T cell subset sorted from them (not recorded which). The DNA reads TGTGCCAGCAGCTTAGCAGCAAATACGCAGTATTTT. Its amino acids are CASSLAANTQYF.